This T cell receptor (beta chain) was found in a study of cytomegalovirus exposure and HLA in healthy donors. With regard to this clone: The target antigen is unknown.

General study points: TRBV6-2, TRBV6-3 and other indistinguishable V segments were excluded. In an earlier analysis, most TCR beta V segments were productive about 87% or about 30% of the time. Follow-up analysis later connected one missense variant in DCLRE1C with trimming of TCR beta V- and J-genes.

There are 16 residues in the CDR3. Germline assignment: CDR1 LNHDA and CDR2 SQIVND (reference sequence). The junction had 9 bases not matched to a gene; V was cut back by 6 bases and J by 2 bases. Both 60 Vbeta primers and 13 Jbeta primers went into the PCR. Generated by immunoSEQ multiplex PCR, the TCRdb table keeps only in-frame clones and is missing some. The data show 110,000 to 150,000 clones, approximately 63% seen once. The chain is built from TRBV19 and TRBJ2-2, with 7 bases matching TRBD1. The sample was PBMCs. The TCR comes from a woman in her sixties in good health and CMV-seropositive. CDR3 loop: CASSVRDSQNTGELFF. CDR3 DNA sequence: TGTGCCAGTAGCGTAAGGGACAGCCAAAACACCGGGGAGCTGTTTTTT.